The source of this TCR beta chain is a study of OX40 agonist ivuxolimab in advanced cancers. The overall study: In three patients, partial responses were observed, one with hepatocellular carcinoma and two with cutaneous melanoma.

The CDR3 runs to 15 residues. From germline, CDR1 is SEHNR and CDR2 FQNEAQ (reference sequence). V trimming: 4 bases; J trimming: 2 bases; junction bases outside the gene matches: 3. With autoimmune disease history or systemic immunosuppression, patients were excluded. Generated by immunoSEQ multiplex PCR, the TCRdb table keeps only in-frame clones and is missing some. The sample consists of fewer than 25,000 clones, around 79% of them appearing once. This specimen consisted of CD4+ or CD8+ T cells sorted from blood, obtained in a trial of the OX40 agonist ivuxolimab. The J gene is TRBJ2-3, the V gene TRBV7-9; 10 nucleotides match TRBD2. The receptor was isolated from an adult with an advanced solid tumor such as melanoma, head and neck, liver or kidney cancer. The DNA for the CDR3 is TGTGCCAGCAGCTCCGGACTAGCGGACACAGATACGCAGTATTTT. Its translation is CASSSGLADTDTQYF.